This T cell receptor (beta chain) was recorded in a study of regulatory T cells in long-lasting Graves disease. Study overall: Over-5-year antithyroid drug use with positive TSH receptor antibodies defined persistent Graves' disease in the study.

Study-wide findings and caveats: Newly diagnosed Graves' patients had higher TCR diversity than persistent ones.

The time point denotes: persistent/refractory GD, antithyroid drugs over 5 years with positive TRAb. RNA isolated from PBMCs was used to make the TCR library. This CDR3 region has 16 residues. Germline CDR1 reads SGHVS; CDR2 reads FNYEAQ. Trimming removed 5 bases from V and 5 bases from J, with 18 bases in between. Construction of TCR beta libraries relied on iRepertoire HTBI primers and on Arm-PCR targeting CDR3 regions. MiXCR, applied by TCRdb to the multiplex PCR reads, yields one record per CDR3 protein. The table has about 450,000 distinct CDR3 sequences, around 20% seen once; the top ten hold approximately 26%. This clonotype was detected many times. The target antigen is unknown.

This TCR derives from a female donor with Graves disease. Material: peripheral blood mononuclear cells (PBMCs), obtained when the disease was refractory, from a patient treated with antithyroid drugs. This chain uses TRBV7-6 with TRBJ2-2, with D possibly being TRBD1 or TRBD2 (7 bases each). This chain's CDR3 is CASSLRQGGRTGELFF. For the CDR3, the DNA is TGTGCCAGCAGCCTTAGACAGGGAGGGAGGACCGGGGAGCTGTTTTTT. Variable domain in full (rest from reference TRBV7-6 and TRBJ2-2): GAGVSQSPRYKVTKRGQDVALRCDPISGHVSLYWYRQALGQGPEFLTYFNYEAQQDKSGLPNDRFSAERPEGSISTLTIQRTEQRDSAMYRCASSLRQGGRTGELFFGEGSRLTVL.